These 8 T cell receptor beta chains were sequenced from one sample in a study of radiation and T cells in renal cell carcinoma (dated by TCRdb to about 2020). Libraries were prepared through the immunoSEQ multiplex PCR assay. This immuneACCESS table, as held by TCRdb, lists in-frame sequences with V and J called but not all clones. Of the missing ones, under half trace to an unresolved V gene in checked studies; the others have no known cause. The sample table records more than 95,000 clones; 81% of these occur just once. Approximately 6.3% of the sample is in the top ten clones. Reading the label with the study, this specimen's time point is: blood 2 weeks post-SBRT. The sample's treatment or condition, from its label and the paper: 15 Gy SBRT to primary tumor, nephrectomy 4 weeks later. The source was blood, collected from a patient whose treatment included radiotherapy and nephrectomy. The receptors stem from a man aged 50-60 years with renal cell carcinoma.

J is TRBJ2-7 and V is TRBV9; possibly TRBD2 for D (6 bases). The germline gives CDR1 SGDLS, CDR2 YYNGEE. The CDR3 consists of 14 residues. Trimming left V 2 bases short and J 3 bases short, with 12 bases between. CDR3 nucleotides: TGTGCCAGCAGCGTGGGGCAGGACTACTACGAGCAGTACTTC. Amino acid sequence: CASSVGQDYYEQYF.

This chain uses TRBV7-2 with TRBJ2-3; the match to TRBD1 covers 7 bases. Germline CDR1 reads SGHTA; CDR2 reads FQGNSA. This CDR3 contains 14 residues. V shed 5 bases and J 6 bases; nucleotides not matched to a gene: 8. CDR3 bases: TGTGCCAGCAGCCTGAGACAGGGAAAGGATACGCAGTATTTT. Translated, it gives CASSLRQGKDTQYF.

The sample holds a few counts of this clone. The chain is built from TRBV5-1 and TRBJ2-2; perhaps TRBD1 as D (5 bases). Germline values: CDR1 SGHRS, CDR2 YFSETQ. The V end lost 2 bases, the J end lost 0 bases, and 17 bases lay between the germline ends. The CDR3 extends over 18 amino acids. The CDR3 sequence is CASSLRGRVTSNTGELFF. DNA of the CDR3: TGCGCCAGCAGCTTACGAGGCAGGGTAACGTCGAACACCGGGGAGCTGTTTTTT.

In this sample, this clone turned up once. The rearrangement joins TRBV7-9 to TRBJ2-2; possibly TRBD1 for D (6 bases). CDR3 size: 15 residues. CDR1 is SEHNR and CDR2 is FQNEAQ in the germline V gene (reference sequence). With 2 bases removed from V and 6 bases from J, the gap between germline ends came to 13 bases. DNA for the CDR3: TGTGCCAGCAGCTTACAGGGGACAACGGCCGGGGAGCTGTTTTTT. This codes for CASSLQGTTAGELFF.

V usage is TRBV7-9 and J usage is TRBJ2-3, with D perhaps TRBD2 (7 bases). Germline lookup yields CDR1 SEHNR and CDR2 FQNEAQ (reference sequence). The CDR3 consists of 17 residues. V was pared by 2 bases and J by 4 bases, with 19 bases between. The chain's CDR3 is CASSLTRGGKVSDTQYF. The DNA of the CDR3 is TGTGCCAGCAGCTTAACGCGCGGGGGCAAAGTCTCAGATACGCAGTATTTT.

This chain links TRBV27 with TRBJ2-3; 11 bases line up with TRBD2. Germline V gives CDR1 MNHEY, CDR2 SMNVEV (reference sequence). The CDR3 runs to 15 residues. V lost 5 bases to trimming and J lost 4 bases; unmatched junction nucleotides: 5. Written as DNA, the CDR3 is TGTGCCAGCAGTGCCACTAGCGGGAGCCCAGATACGCAGTATTTT. Protein: CASSATSGSPDTQYF.

The V gene is TRBV30, the J gene TRBJ1-4, with unresolved D. Germline CDR1 and CDR2: GTSNPN and SVGIG (reference sequence). This CDR3 comprises 14 residues. Trimming left V 6 bases short and J 7 bases short, with 18 bases between. The CDR3 region is CACVGLSGFEKLFF. The CDR3 nucleotides read TGTGCCTGTGTAGGTCTGAGCGGATTTGAAAAACTGTTTTTT.

This chain uses TRBV6-6 with TRBJ2-1; D gene unclear. Germline V lookup: CDR1 MNHNY, CDR2 SVGAGI (reference sequence). CDR3 length equals 16 residues. Trimming took off 2 bases at V and 0 bases at J, with 11 bases between the two ends. The DNA for the CDR3 is TGTGCCAGCAGTTACGTTTACACGAGCTCCTACAATGAGCAGTTCTTC. Its translation: CASSYVYTSSYNEQFF.